This T cell receptor (beta chain) originates from a study of blood T cell repertoires in COVID-19. Germline V gene lookup returns CDR1 MGHRA and CDR2 YSYEKL. The CDR3 consists of 17 residues. Trimming stripped 5 bases from V and 1 base from J, with 18 bases between. Those enrolled, adults aged 18 to 89 years, came from some 25 US areas. For recovered donors of Cohort 3, there were two negative PCRs, clearance, or symptom resolution. Measured with immunoSEQ multiplex PCR; TCRdb has only the in-frame clones, and not every one. The data show under 200,000 clones, 80% seen once. This receptor was obtained from a woman aged 60 to 75 who had recovered from COVID-19. Material for sequencing was PBMCs or T cells enriched from blood (not recorded which). The V gene is TRBV4-1, the J gene TRBJ2-1; a weak D match, TRBD1 (5 bases). Here the CDR3 DNA reads TGCGCCAGCAGCGATATATTCAGGGTGAAGTCCTACAATGAGCAGTTCTTC. It translates to CASSDIFRVKSYNEQFF.